The sequence of this T cell receptor (beta chain) was determined in a study of blood T cell repertoires in COVID-19. TCRdb's table, derived via immunoSEQ multiplex PCR, lists solely in-frame clones and lacks some. The sample has roughly 310,000 clones, 89% seen once. Germline V gene lookup returns CDR1 SGDLS and CDR2 YYNGEE. This CDR3 spans 15 amino acids. Trimming removed 0 bases at V and 0 bases at J, with 10 bases between. The cohort comprised adults aged about 18 to 89 years residing in about two dozen US areas. The receptor comes from a woman in her thirties or forties who had recovered from COVID-19. Source material: PBMCs or T cells enriched from blood (not recorded which). The chain recombines TRBV9 with TRBJ2-7; no clear D. This CDR3 is CASSVDGSVSYEQYF. CDR3 coding DNA: TGTGCCAGCAGCGTAGATGGCTCAGTCTCCTACGAGCAGTACTTC.